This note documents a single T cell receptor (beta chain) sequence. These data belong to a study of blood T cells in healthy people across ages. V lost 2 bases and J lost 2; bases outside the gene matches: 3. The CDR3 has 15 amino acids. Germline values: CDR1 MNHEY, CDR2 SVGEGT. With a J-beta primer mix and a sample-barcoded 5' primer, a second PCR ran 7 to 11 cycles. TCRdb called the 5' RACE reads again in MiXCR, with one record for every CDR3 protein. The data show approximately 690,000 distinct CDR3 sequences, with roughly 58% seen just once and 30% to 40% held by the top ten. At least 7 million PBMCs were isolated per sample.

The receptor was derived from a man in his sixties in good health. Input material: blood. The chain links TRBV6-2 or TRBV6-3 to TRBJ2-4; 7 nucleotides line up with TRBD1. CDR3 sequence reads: CASSYEGGPKNIQYF. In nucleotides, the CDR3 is TGTGCCAGCAGTTACGAAGGGGGCCCCAAAAACATTCAGTACTTC.